What follows are 25 T cell receptor beta chains derived from one specimen sequenced in a study of beta chain features in type 1 diabetes. Overall study results and limits: Type 1 diabetes patients had moderately but significantly shorter TCRB CDR3s in all four CD4+ subsets.

For these receptors, no antigen is known. Since all of the isolated RNA was reverse transcribed, expressed TCRB transcripts were what got sequenced. Here immunoSEQ multiplex PCR was the method, and the copy in TCRdb shows in-frame clones only, minus some. The sample holds around 260,000 clones, around 20% seen once. The sequencing input was naive CD4+ T cells from blood. Receptors were obtained from a woman aged 40-49 years with type 1 diabetes.

The chain recombines TRBV28 with TRBJ1-5; D may be TRBD1 (5 bases). Germline V gives CDR1 MDHEN, CDR2 SYDVKM. Trimming left V 5 bases short and J 0 bases short, with 11 bases between. The CDR3 has 15 amino acids. The CDR3 spells CASSKRQSSNQPQHF. The CDR3 nucleotides are TGTGCCAGCAGTAAACGACAGTCTAGCAATCAGCCCCAGCATTTT.

The gene calls are TRBV5-1 and TRBJ2-5; the D gene is possibly TRBD1 (5 bases). CDR1 is SGHRS, CDR2 YFSETQ, per germline. This CDR3 comprises 14 residues. V was shortened by 5 bases and J by 0 bases, with 11 bases between the two germline ends. The CDR3 reads CASRTSDNQETQYF. The CDR3, as DNA: TGCGCCAGCAGAACGTCGGACAACCAAGAGACCCAGTACTTC.

V usage is TRBV18 and J usage is TRBJ2-7, with D possibly matching TRBD1 (5 bases). CDR1 and CDR2 (germline): KGHSH, LQKENI. The CDR3 runs 15 residues. The V end lost 3 bases, the J end lost 0 bases, and 12 bases lay between the germline ends. The CDR3, as DNA: TGTGCCAGCTCACCCCGACAGCTGAGCTCCTACGAGCAGTACTTC. It is translated as CASSPRQLSSYEQYF.

CDR3 DNA sequence: TGCAGCGCAGGGACACAGAATAGCAATCAGCCCCAGCATTTT. Translated: CSAGTQNSNQPQHF. The chain is built from TRBV29-1 and TRBJ1-5; possible D gene TRBD1, 6 bases. V gave up 7 bases and J gave up 0 bases, with 13 bases separating them. Looked up from germline, CDR1 is SQVTM and CDR2 is ANQGSEA. The CDR3 length is 14 residues.

The chain combines TRBV28 with TRBJ1-2; D remains ambiguous. The germline V and J ends were trimmed by 7 bases and 1 base, with 10 bases remaining between them. Germline CDR1 reads MDHEN; CDR2 reads SYDVKM. The CDR3 extends over 13 amino acids. CDR3 coding DNA: TGTGCCAGCACCCCCCGGGGTAACTATGGCTACACCTTC. It codes for CASTPRGNYGYTF.

The chain carries TRBV7-2 and TRBJ2-7, with 10 nucleotides matching TRBD2. In germline, CDR1 is SGHTA, CDR2 FQGNSA. CDR3 length equals 16 residues. With V trimmed by 0 bases and J by 2 bases, 4 bases remained unmatched. The CDR3 region is CASSLAASGSTYEQYF. The CDR3 DNA is TGTGCCAGCAGCTTAGCGGCTAGCGGGAGCACCTACGAGCAGTACTTC.

The sample holds a few counts of this clone. V is TRBV4-1 and J is TRBJ1-5; the match to TRBD1 covers 8 bases. CDR1 is MGHRA and CDR2 is YSYEKL in the germline V gene. The CDR3 totals 15 residues. V shed 2 bases and J 5 bases; nucleotides not matched to a gene: 5. The CDR3 loop is CASSQPDRDYQPQHF. CDR3 in DNA: TGCGCCAGCAGCCAACCGGACAGGGACTATCAGCCCCAGCATTTT.

This clone was seen more than once but under ten times. The chain links TRBV4-3 to TRBJ2-1; TRBD1 aligns across 8 bases. The germline V gene encodes CDR1 LGHNA and CDR2 YSLEER. Trimming removed 4 bases from V and 9 bases from J; junction bases left unmatched: 5. The CDR3 loop spans 13 amino acids. CDR3 bases: TGCGCCAGCAGCCTGCAGGGGGCACCTGAGCAGTTCTTC. It is translated as CASSLQGAPEQFF.

This clone was counted between two and nine times. The V and J genes are TRBV27 and TRBJ1-3, with 7 nucleotides matching TRBD1. The V gene's germline CDR1 is MNHEY and CDR2 SMNVEV (reference sequence). CDR3 length: 14 amino acids. J lost 1 base, V lost 5 bases, and 2 bases had no gene match. CDR3 nucleotide sequence: TGTGCCAGCAGTCCGACAGGGTCTGGAAACACCATATATTTT. Translating it yields CASSPTGSGNTIYF.

In DNA, the CDR3 is TGCGCCAGCAGCCAAGATCCTGCGCCCCAATATGGCTACACCTTC. As protein: CASSQDPAPQYGYTF. This rearrangement joins TRBV4-3 to TRBJ1-2; D remains ambiguous. Germline V gene data show CDR1 as LGHNA and CDR2 as YSLEER. The CDR3 is 15 residues long. V lost 0 bases to trimming and J lost 5 bases, with 13 bases between them.

The chain carries TRBV5-5 and TRBJ2-6; TRBD1 aligns across 8 bases. With V trimmed by 0 bases and J by 0 bases, 2 bases remained unmatched. The CDR3 sequence is 17 residues long. Germline assignment: CDR1 SGHKS and CDR2 YYEKEE (reference sequence). The CDR3 DNA sequence: TGTGCCAGCAGCTTGGCTACAGGGGGCTCTGGGGCCAACGTCCTGACTTTC. The encoded protein is CASSLATGGSGANVLTF. The full variable domain, rest sourced from reference TRBV5-5 and TRBJ2-6, is DAGVTQSPTHLIKTRGQQVTLRCSPISGHKSVSWYQQVLGQGPQFIFQYYEKEERGRGNFPDRFSARQFPNYSSELNVNALLLGDSALYLCASSLATGGSGANVLTFGAGSRLTVL.

This clone came up a few times. This rearrangement joins TRBV7-9 to TRBJ1-1; D unresolved. This CDR3 is built from 15 residues. Germline V gene data show CDR1 as SEHNR and CDR2 as FQNEAQ (reference sequence). V lost 1 base and J lost 2, with 11 bases in between. The CDR3 sequence: CASSLVESFNTEAFF. The CDR3 region has the DNA TGTGCCAGCAGCTTAGTGGAGAGTTTTAACACTGAAGCTTTCTTT.

V usage is TRBV29-1 and J usage is TRBJ1-1, with a weak D call TRBD1 (6 bases). The CDR3 length is 13 residues. With 6 bases removed from V and 0 bases from J, the gap between germline ends came to 11 bases. CDR1 SQVTM and CDR2 ANQGSEA come from the germline V gene. The chain's CDR3 is CSVGGQMNTEAFF. The CDR3 nucleotides read TGCAGCGTGGGGGGGCAGATGAACACTGAAGCTTTCTTT.

In its sample, this clone was seen a few times. This rearrangement joins TRBV29-1 to TRBJ1-2, with 7 bases that match TRBD1. The V segment lost 7 bases and the J segment 5 bases; nucleotides outside the gene matches: 13. Germline CDR1 is SQVTM and CDR2 is ANQGSEA. This CDR3 has 14 amino acids. CDR3 sequence (DNA): TGCAGCGGGGCGCTTTGGGACAGAGAGTATGGCTACACCTTC. It specifies CSGALWDREYGYTF.

The chain links TRBV6-5 to TRBJ1-5, with unresolved D. V was cut by 6 bases and J by 0 bases, with 6 bases left in between. Germline lookup yields CDR1 MNHEY and CDR2 SVGAGI. The CDR3 runs 13 residues. The CDR3 DNA reads as TGTGCCAGCAGGAGGGATAGCAATCAGCCCCAGCATTTT. Translation: CASRRDSNQPQHF.

This clone has a handful of counts. The chain is built from TRBV9 and TRBJ2-3; D perhaps matches TRBD2 (5 bases). CDR1 and CDR2 (germline): SGDLS, YYNGEE. This CDR3 is built from 15 residues. With 0 bases removed from V and 0 bases from J, the gap between germline ends came to 8 bases. CDR3: CASSVGWTSTDTQYF. DNA for the CDR3: TGTGCCAGCAGCGTAGGGTGGACTAGCACAGATACGCAGTATTTT.

The table lists this clone with a few counts. The rearrangement joins TRBV18 to TRBJ2-7, with a weak D call TRBD1 (6 bases). Trimming stripped 2 bases from V and 0 bases from J, with 11 bases between. This CDR3 is 15 amino acids long. The germline gives CDR1 KGHSH, CDR2 LQKENI. The CDR3 spells CASSPSRDTSYEQYF. In DNA form, the CDR3 reads TGTGCCAGCTCACCATCCCGGGACACCTCCTACGAGCAGTACTTC.

This rearrangement joins TRBV7-3 to TRBJ2-2; D might be TRBD1 (5 bases). V shed 5 bases and J shed 4 bases, with 11 bases lying between them. The CDR3 has 14 residues. The germline V gene has CDR1 SGHTA and CDR2 FQGTGA. CDR3 region: CASSPGHPTGELFF. The CDR3 region has the DNA TGTGCCAGCAGCCCCGGACACCCCACCGGGGAGCTGTTTTTT. Variable domain in full (rest from reference TRBV7-3 and TRBJ2-2): GAGVSQTPSNKVTEKGKYVELRCDPISGHTALYWYRQSLGQGPEFLIYFQGTGAADDSGLPNDRFFAVRPEGSVSTLKIQRTERGDSAVYLCASSPGHPTGELFFGEGSRLTVL.

The chain links TRBV7-8 to TRBJ2-3; 8 bases match TRBD1. J gave up 2 bases and V 3 bases, and 4 bases lay outside the gene matches. Germline V gives CDR1 SGHVS, CDR2 FQNEAQ. The CDR3 is made up of 15 amino acids. The CDR3, as DNA: TGTGCCAGCAGCTTGGGGGGACAGGCCACAGATACGCAGTATTTT. Encoded protein: CASSLGGQATDTQYF. Drawing the rest from reference TRBV7-8 and TRBJ2-3, the complete variable domain is GAGVSQSPRYKVAKRGQDVALRCDPISGHVSLFWYQQALGQGPEFLTYFQNEAQLDKSGLPSDRFFAERPEGSVSTLKIQRTQQEDSAVYLCASSLGGQATDTQYFGPGTRLTVL.

This clone appeared a few times. V gene TRBV29-1 combines with J gene TRBJ2-2; D is possibly TRBD1 (6 bases). The CDR3 sequence is 14 residues long. CDR1 is SQVTM, CDR2 ANQGSEA, per germline. Deletions cut 6 bases from V and 0 bases from J, with 11 bases between. CDR3 coding DNA: TGCAGCGTCAGGACAGATCCGAACACCGGGGAGCTGTTTTTT. Its translation: CSVRTDPNTGELFF.

This clone came up a few times. V gene TRBV29-1 combines with J gene TRBJ2-7; TRBD2 might be the D (6 bases). Germline CDR1 is SQVTM and CDR2 is ANQGSEA. The CDR3 runs to 12 residues. The V gene lost 6 bases and the J gene lost 2 bases, with 11 bases spanning the gap. As DNA, the CDR3 is TGCAGCGTGGGCGGGAACCCCTACGAGCAGTACTTC. It specifies CSVGGNPYEQYF.

The V and J genes are TRBV15 and TRBJ2-4; tentatively, D is TRBD1 (6 bases). V lost 1 base, J lost 4 bases, and 11 bases lay in between. There are 15 residues in the CDR3. Germline CDR1 reads LNHNV; CDR2 reads YYDKDF (reference sequence). This CDR3 reads CATSRVGGAKNIQYF. The CDR3 bases are TGTGCCACCAGCAGAGTTGGGGGCGCGAAAAACATTCAGTACTTC.

The chain employs TRBV5-1 and TRBJ2-5; TRBD2 might be the D (6 bases). The germline V gene encodes CDR1 SGHRS and CDR2 YFSETQ. The V gene lost 4 bases and the J gene lost 4 bases, with 14 bases spanning the gap. The length of the CDR3 is 14 residues. The CDR3 DNA sequence: TGCGCCAGCAGCCCCCGGGACTTTCCAGAGACCCAGTACTTC. Translated: CASSPRDFPETQYF.

This chain uses TRBV29-1 with TRBJ1-3; D remains ambiguous. The CDR3 length is 14 residues. The germline V gene encodes CDR1 SQVTM and CDR2 ANQGSEA. Trimming removed 5 bases at V and 4 bases at J, with 15 bases between. CDR3 coding DNA: TGCAGCGTTAGCCGGGGAGGGAGAGGAAACACCATATATTTT. Encoded protein: CSVSRGGRGNTIYF.

The chain combines TRBV18 with TRBJ2-7; 7 nucleotides agree with TRBD1. This CDR3 is 15 amino acids long. The V gene end was trimmed by 2 bases and the J gene end by 3 bases; junction bases not matched to a gene: 7. Germline loops: CDR1 KGHSH, CDR2 LQKENI. CDR3 sequence: CASSPSTGISYEQYF. CDR3 coding DNA: TGTGCCAGCTCACCATCGACAGGGATAAGCTACGAGCAGTACTTC.